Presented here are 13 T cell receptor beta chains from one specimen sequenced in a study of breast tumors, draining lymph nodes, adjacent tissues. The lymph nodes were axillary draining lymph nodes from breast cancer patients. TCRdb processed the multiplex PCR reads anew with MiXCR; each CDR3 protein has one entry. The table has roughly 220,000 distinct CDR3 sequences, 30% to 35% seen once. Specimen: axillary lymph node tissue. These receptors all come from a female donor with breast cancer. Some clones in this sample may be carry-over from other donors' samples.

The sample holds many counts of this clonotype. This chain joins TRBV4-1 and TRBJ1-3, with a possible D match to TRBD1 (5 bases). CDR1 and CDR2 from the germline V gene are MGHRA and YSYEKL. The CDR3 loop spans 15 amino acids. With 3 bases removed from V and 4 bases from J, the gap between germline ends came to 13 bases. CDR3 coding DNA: TGCGCCAGCAGCCAGACCCAAGGGGCGGGAAACACCATATATTTT. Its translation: CASSQTQGAGNTIYF.

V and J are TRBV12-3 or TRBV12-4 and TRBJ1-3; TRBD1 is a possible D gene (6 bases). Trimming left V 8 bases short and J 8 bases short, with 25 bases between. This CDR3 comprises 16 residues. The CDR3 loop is CASALGTSLYGYTIYF. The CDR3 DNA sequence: TGTGCCAGCGCATTGGGGACATCGCTGTATGGCTACACCATATATTTT.

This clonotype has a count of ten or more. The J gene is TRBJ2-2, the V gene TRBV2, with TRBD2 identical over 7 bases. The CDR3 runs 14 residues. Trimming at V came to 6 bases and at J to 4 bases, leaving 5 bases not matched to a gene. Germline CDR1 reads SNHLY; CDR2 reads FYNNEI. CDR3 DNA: TGTGCCAGCAGGGAGCGGGGCGGCACCGGGGAGCTGTTTTTT. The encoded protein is CASRERGGTGELFF.

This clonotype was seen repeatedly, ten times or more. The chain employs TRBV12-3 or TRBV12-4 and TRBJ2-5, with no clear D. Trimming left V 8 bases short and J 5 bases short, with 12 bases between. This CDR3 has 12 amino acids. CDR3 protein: CASGASGETQYF. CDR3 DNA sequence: TGTGCCAGCGGTGCCTCGGGTGAGACCCAGTACTTC.

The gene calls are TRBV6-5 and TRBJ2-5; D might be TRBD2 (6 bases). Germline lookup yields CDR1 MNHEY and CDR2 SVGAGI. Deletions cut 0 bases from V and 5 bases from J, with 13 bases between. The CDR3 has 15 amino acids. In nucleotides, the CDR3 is TGTGCCAGCAGTTACTCCCGACTTGGAGGGGAGACCCAGTACTTC. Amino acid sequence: CASSYSRLGGETQYF.

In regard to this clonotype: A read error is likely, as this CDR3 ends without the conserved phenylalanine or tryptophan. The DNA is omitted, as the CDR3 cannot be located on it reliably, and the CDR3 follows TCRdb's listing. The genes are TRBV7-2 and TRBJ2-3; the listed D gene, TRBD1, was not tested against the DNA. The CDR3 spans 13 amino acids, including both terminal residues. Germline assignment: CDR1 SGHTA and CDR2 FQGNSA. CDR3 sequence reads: CASSLRQDDTQYL.

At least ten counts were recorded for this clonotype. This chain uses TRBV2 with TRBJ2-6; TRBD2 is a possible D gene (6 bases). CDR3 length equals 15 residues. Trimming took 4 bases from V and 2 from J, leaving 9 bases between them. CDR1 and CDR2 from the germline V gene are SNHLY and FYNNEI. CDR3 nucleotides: TGTGCCAGCAGTGCCGCGGGGACTGGGGCCAACGTCCTGACTTTC. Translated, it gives CASSAAGTGANVLTF. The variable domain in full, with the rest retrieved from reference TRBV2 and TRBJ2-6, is EPEVTQTPSHQVTQMGQEVILRCVPISNHLYFYWYRQILGQKVEFLVSFYNNEISEKSEIFDDQFSVERPDGSNFTLKIRSTKLEDSAMYFCASSAAGTGANVLTFGAGSRLTVL.

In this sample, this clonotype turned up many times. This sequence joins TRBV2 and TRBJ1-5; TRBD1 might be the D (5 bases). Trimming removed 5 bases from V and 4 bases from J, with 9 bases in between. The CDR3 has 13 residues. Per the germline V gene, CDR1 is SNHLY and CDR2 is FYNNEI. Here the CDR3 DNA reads TGTGCCAGCAGTAGGGACGGTAATCAGCCCCAGCATTTT. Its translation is CASSRDGNQPQHF.

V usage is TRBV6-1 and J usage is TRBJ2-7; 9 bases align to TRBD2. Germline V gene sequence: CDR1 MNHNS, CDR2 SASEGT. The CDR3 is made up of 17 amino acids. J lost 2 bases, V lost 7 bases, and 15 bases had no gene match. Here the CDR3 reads CASTRGLLAGKTYEQYF. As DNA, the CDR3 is TGTGCCAGCACTAGAGGCCTACTAGCGGGTAAAACCTACGAGCAGTACTTC.

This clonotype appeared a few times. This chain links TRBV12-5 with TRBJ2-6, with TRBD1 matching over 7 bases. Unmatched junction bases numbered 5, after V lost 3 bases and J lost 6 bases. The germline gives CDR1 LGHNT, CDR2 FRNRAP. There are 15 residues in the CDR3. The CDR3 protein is CASGFGRGTANVLTF. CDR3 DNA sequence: TGTGCTAGTGGTTTCGGCAGGGGGACGGCCAACGTCCTGACTTTC.

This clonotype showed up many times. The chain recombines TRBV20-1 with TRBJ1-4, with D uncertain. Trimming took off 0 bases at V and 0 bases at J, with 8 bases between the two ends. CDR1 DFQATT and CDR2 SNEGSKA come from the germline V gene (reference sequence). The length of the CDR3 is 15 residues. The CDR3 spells CSARDPRATNEKLFF. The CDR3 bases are TGCAGTGCTAGAGACCCCAGAGCAACTAATGAAAAACTGTTTTTT.

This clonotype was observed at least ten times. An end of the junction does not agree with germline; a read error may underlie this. This chain's CDR3 is CASSLDQGGYNEQFF. In nucleotides, the CDR3 is TGTGCTAGCAGCTTAGACCAGGGGGGGTACAATGAGCAGTTCTTC. The chain is built from TRBV7-7 and TRBJ2-1; D tentatively reads TRBD1 or TRBD2 (7 bases each). Per germline, CDR1 SSHAT and CDR2 FNYEAQ (reference sequence). The CDR3 is 15 amino acids.

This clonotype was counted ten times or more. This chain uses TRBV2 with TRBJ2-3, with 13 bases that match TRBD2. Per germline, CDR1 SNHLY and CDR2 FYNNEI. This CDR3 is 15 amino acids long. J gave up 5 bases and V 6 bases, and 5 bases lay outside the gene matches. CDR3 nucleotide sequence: TGTGCCAGCAGCGGACTAGCGGGAGCTCTAGATACGCAGTATTTT. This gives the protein CASSGLAGALDTQYF.